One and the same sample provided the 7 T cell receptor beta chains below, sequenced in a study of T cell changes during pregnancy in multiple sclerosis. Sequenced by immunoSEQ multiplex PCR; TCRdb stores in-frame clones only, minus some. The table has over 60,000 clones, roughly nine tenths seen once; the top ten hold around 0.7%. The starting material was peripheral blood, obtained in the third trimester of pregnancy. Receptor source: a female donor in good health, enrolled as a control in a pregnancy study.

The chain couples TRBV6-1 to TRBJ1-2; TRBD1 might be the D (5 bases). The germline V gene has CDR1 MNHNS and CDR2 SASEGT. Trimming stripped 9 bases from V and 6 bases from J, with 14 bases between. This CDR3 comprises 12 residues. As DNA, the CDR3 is TGTGCCAGTAATACCGGGGGAGATGGCTACACCTTC. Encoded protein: CASNTGGDGYTF.

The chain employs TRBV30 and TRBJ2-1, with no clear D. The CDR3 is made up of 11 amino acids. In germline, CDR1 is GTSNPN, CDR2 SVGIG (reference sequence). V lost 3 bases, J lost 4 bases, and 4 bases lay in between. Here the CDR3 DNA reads TGTGCCTGGAGCGTTTACAATGAGCAGTTCTTC. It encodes CAWSVYNEQFF.

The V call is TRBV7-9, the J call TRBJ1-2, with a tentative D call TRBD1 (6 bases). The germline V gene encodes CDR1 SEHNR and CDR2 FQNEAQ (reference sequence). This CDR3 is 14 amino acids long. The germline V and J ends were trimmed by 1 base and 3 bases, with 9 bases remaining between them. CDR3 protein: CASSLDAGDYGYTF. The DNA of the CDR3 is TGTGCCAGCAGCTTAGATGCAGGGGACTATGGCTACACCTTC.

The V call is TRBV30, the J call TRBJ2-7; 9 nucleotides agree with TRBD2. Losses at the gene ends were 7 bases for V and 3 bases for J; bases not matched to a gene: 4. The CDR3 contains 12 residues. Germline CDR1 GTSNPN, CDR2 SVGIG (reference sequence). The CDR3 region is CASGLAYYEQYF. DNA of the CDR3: TGTGCCTCGGGACTAGCTTACTACGAGCAGTACTTC.

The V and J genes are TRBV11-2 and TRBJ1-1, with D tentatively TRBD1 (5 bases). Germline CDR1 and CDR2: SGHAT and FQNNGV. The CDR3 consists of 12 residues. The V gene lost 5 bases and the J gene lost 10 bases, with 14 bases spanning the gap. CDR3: CASSLGGDVAFF. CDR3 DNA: TGTGCCAGCAGCCTCGGGGGGGATGTAGCTTTCTTT.

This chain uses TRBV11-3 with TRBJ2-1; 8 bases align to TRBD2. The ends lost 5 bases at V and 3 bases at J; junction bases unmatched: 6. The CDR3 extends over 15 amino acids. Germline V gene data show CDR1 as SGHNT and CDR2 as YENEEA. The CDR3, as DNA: TGTGCCAGCAGCCCCGAGCGGGGGTTCTACAATGAGCAGTTCTTC. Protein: CASSPERGFYNEQFF.

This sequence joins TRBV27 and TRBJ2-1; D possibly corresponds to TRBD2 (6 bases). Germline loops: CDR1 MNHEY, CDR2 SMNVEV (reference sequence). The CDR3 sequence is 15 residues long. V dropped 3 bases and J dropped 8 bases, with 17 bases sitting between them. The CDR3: CASSFGTSGRYEQFF. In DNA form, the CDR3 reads TGTGCCAGCAGTTTCGGGACGAGTGGGAGGTATGAGCAGTTCTTC.